This TCR beta chain comes out of a study of patients and donors after allogeneic stem cell transplantation. In TCRdb, the RT-PCR reads were re-called with MiXCR into one record per CDR3 protein. The table records about 87,000 distinct CDR3 sequences, 5% of them present only once. Between the trimmed V and J ends, which lost 3 bases and 5 bases, there was a span of 7 bases. The length of the CDR3 is 12 residues. In its sample, this clonotype was seen many times. The TCR was taken from a human donor who was either an allogeneic HSCT recipient or a stem cell or donor lymphocyte infusion donor (not recorded which). It is not recorded whose cells these are; they may come from a transplant donor. V gene TRBV12-3 or TRBV12-4 combines with J gene TRBJ2-5; D remains unclear. Sequences were obtained from blood, either unsorted or a sorted T cell fraction (not recorded which). CDR3 residues: CASSFILETQYF. The DNA for the CDR3 is TGTGCCAGCAGTTTCATCTTGGAGACCCAGTACTTC.